What follows describes a single T cell receptor beta chain. Antigen specificity is unknown. The data stem from a study of neoadjuvant nivolumab and ipilimumab in lung cancer. V lost 6 bases to trimming and J lost 2 bases; unmatched junction nucleotides: 11. The CDR3 loop spans 17 amino acids. CDR1 SGHVS and CDR2 FNYEAQ come from the germline V gene. Findings and caveats of the study: Compared with tumor-adjacent uninvolved lung, resected tumors showed greater richness and clonality. TCR clonality did not significantly correlate with pathologic tumor regression. A small number of samples were TCR sequenced.

Some clones are missing from TCRdb's copy, which holds only in-frame ones; the method was immunoSEQ multiplex PCR. The repertoire has 25,000 to 35,000 clones, 83% of them found once; the top ten carry 5.1%. The input for sequencing was tumor tissue, taken after neoadjuvant nivolumab, alone or with ipilimumab, at or shortly before surgery. The source is an adult with non-small cell lung cancer. V gene TRBV7-6 combines with J gene TRBJ2-3; 10 positions agree with TRBD2. CDR3 in amino acids: CASSYSGTSALTDTQYF. DNA for the CDR3: TGTGCCAGCAGTTACTCCGGGACTAGCGCCCTCACAGATACGCAGTATTTT.